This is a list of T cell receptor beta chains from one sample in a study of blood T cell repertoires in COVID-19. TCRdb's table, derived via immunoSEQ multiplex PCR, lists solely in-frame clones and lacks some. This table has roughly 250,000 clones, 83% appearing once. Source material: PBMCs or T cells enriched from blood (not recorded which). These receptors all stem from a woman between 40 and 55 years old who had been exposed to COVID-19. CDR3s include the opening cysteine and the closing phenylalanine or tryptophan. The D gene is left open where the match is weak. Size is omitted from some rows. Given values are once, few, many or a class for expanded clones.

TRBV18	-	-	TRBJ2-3	TGTGCCAGCTCACCGAGCATCGATAGCACAGATACGCAGTATTTT	CASSPSIDSTDTQYF
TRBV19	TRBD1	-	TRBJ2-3	TGTGCCAGTAGTGTCCACAGGGGTTGGGGCACAGATACGCAGTATTTT	CASSVHRGWGTDTQYF
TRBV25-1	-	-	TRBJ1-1	TGTGCCAGCAGGACAGATGATCTCAGCACTGAAGCTTTCTTT	CASRTDDLSTEAFF
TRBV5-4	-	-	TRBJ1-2	TGTGCCAGCAGCTCAGCCAGGACGGGGGGCTATGGCTACACCTTC	CASSSARTGGYGYTF
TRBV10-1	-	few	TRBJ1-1	TGCGCCAGCCGGACAGAGCTATTGAACACTGAAGCTTTCTTT	CASRTELLNTEAFF
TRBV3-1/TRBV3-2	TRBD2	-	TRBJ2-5	TGTGCCAGCAGCCAAACCCCGTTTAGCGGGGGCCCCCAAGAGACCCAGTACTTC	CASSQTPFSGGPQETQYF
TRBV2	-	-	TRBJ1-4	TGTGCCAGCAGTGGGCGGAGGGTTGAAAAACTGTTTTTT	CASSGRRVEKLFF
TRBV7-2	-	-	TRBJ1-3	TGTGCCAGCAGCCCTTTTATGGGGGGCTCTGGAAACACCATATATTTT	CASSPFMGGSGNTIYF
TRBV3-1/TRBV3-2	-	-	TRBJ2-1	TGTGCCAGCAGCCAGGGGGGGCCCTCCTACAATGAGCAGTTCTTC	CASSQGGPSYNEQFF
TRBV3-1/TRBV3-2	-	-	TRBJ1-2	TGTGCCAGCAGCCAAGGGTCGGGTGACGGCTACACCTTC	CASSQGSGDGYTF
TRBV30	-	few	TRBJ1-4	TGTGCCTGGAGTCCCAACCGAGGGGAAAAACTGTTTTTT	CAWSPNRGEKLFF
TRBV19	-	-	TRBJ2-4	TGTGCCAGTGATGGCCCCGAGGAGATTCAGTACTTC	CASDGPEEIQYF
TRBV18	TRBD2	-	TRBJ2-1	TGTGCCAGCTCCCGCAGGACTAGCAACCTTAACAATGAGCAGTTCTTC	CASSRRTSNLNNEQFF
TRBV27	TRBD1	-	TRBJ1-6	TGTGCCAGCAGTCGGGACAGGGAGTCGAACTGGCGAAATTCACCCCTCCACTTT	CASSRDRESNWRNSPLHF
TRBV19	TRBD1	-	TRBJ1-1	TGTGCCAGTAGTATGATGGGCACGGAGGGGGCAATCGCTTTCTTT	CASSMMGTEGAIAFF
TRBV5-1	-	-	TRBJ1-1	TGCGCCAGCAGCTTAAATCATGACATAGGAGGAGCTTTCTTT	CASSLNHDIGGAFF
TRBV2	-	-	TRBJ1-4	TGTGCCAGCAGTGCGGTCTTTGGGGCGCGGAACGAAAAACTGTTTTTT	CASSAVFGARNEKLFF
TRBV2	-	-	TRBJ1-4	TGTGCCAGCAGTGATGGTAAACAGGGTTATGAAAAACTGTTTTTT	CASSDGKQGYEKLFF
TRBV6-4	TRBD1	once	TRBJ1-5	TGTGCCAGCAGACTCTCCCTCCGGGACAGGGCTTATCAGCCCCAGCATTTT	CASRLSLRDRAYQPQHF
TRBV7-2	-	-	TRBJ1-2	TGTGCCAGCAGCTCTCAGGGAGGCTTTCACCTTTACACCTTC	CASSSQGGFHLYTF
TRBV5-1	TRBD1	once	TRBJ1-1	TGCGCCAGCAGCTTGGGGGACAGACCTGAAGCTTTCTTT	CASSLGDRPEAFF
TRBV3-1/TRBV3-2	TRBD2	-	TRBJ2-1	TGTGCCAGCAGCCAAATGGGACTAGCGGGGTACAATGAGCAGTTCTTC	CASSQMGLAGYNEQFF
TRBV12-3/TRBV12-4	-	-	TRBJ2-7	TGTGCCAGCAGTTTAGGCCAACTCGCCGAGCAGTACTTC	CASSLGQLAEQYF
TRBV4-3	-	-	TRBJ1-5	TGCGCCAGCAGCCAAGTGGACAGTAGTTATAGCAATCAGCCCCAGCATTTT	CASSQVDSSYSNQPQHF
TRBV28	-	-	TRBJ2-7	TGTGCCAGCAGTCCGGACAGCGTGGGGGAGCAGTACTTC	CASSPDSVGEQYF
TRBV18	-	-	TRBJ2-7	TGTGCCAGCTCACCCCCGCAGGGGTCCCTCTCCTACGAGCAGTACTTC	CASSPPQGSLSYEQYF
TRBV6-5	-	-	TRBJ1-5	TGTGCCAGCAGGACAGCGAATCAGCCCCAGCATTTT	CASRTANQPQHF
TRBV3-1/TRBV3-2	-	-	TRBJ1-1	TGTGCCAGCAGCCAAGCTATTGGGACACTGAACACTGAAGCTTTCTTT	CASSQAIGTLNTEAFF
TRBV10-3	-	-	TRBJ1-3	TGTGCCATCAGTGATGGGACCGGACGGGGGAACTCTGGAAACACCATATATTTT	CAISDGTGRGNSGNTIYF